The text below deals with one T cell receptor beta chain. The V end lost 2 bases, the J end lost 8 bases, and 9 bases lay between the germline ends. Germline CDR1 SNHLY, CDR2 FYNNEI. The CDR3 spans 12 residues. The sample comes from a study of cytomegalovirus exposure and HLA in healthy donors. Study as a whole: Some 85 million unique TCRs from HLA-typed donors were held in an early data release.

Primers included in the PCR were 60 Vbeta and 13 Jbeta primers. TCRdb's table, derived via immunoSEQ multiplex PCR, lists solely in-frame clones and lacks some. The data show around 140,000 clones, about three quarters seen once. The chain is built from TRBV2 and TRBJ1-2, with D perhaps matching TRBD1 (6 bases). This clonotype was obtained from a man in his fifties or sixties in good health and CMV-seropositive. Sequenced input: PBMCs. Here the CDR3 reads CASSEQGYGYTF. The CDR3 bases are TGTGCCAGCAGTGAACAGGGGTACGGCTACACCTTC.